This T cell receptor beta chain was identified in a study of blood T cells in healthy people across ages. General study findings and limits: Versus aged donors, long-lived donors had higher diversity and more naive CD4+ cells.

Alongside a J-beta primer mix, a sample-barcoded 5' primer served in a second PCR lasting roughly 7 to 11 cycles. Each cDNA molecule carried a tag from a template-switch adaptor that contained 12 random nucleotides. TCRdb fed the 5' RACE reads into MiXCR, producing one record per CDR3 protein. The data hold about 1.4 million distinct CDR3 sequences, with roughly 59% observed a single time. Only a few counts were recorded for this clonotype. The antigen is not known. CDR3 size: 15 residues. V lost 3 bases and J 6 bases, leaving 15 bases between the germline ends. In germline, CDR1 is SGHRS, CDR2 YFSETQ.

This chain uses TRBV5-1 with TRBJ1-4; TRBD1 is a possible D gene (6 bases). The TCR was taken from a man between 18 and 35 years old in good health. The sample consisted of blood. DNA of the CDR3: TGCGCCAGCAGCTCAGGGGTCGACGGGGATGAAAAACTGTTTTTT. Encoded protein: CASSSGVDGDEKLFF.